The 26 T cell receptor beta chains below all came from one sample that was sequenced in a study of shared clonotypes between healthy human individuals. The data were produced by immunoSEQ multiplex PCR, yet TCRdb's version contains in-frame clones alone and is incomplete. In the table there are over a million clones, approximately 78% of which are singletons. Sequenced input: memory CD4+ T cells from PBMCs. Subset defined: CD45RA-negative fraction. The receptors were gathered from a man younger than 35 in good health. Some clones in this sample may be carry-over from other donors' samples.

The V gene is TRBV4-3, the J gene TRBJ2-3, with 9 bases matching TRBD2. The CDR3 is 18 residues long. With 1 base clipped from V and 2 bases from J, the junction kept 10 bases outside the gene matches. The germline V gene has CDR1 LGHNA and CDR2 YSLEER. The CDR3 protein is CASSQAPQTSGHTDTQYF. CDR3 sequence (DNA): TGCGCCAGCAGCCAAGCACCCCAGACTAGCGGACACACAGATACGCAGTATTTT.

Here the CDR3 reads CASKEIAGVSGNEQFF. In DNA form, the CDR3 reads TGCGCCAGCAAGGAAATAGCGGGAGTTTCGGGGAATGAGCAGTTCTTC. The rearrangement links TRBV5-1 to TRBJ2-1; 9 nucleotides line up with TRBD2. CDR1 and CDR2 from the germline V gene are SGHRS and YFSETQ. J gave up 7 bases and V 6 bases, and 14 bases lay outside the gene matches. CDR3 length: 16 residues.

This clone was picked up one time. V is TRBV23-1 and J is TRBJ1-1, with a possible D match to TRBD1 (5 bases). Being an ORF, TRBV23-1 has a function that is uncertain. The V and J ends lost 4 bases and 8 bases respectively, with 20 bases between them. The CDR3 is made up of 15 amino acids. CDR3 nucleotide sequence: TGCGCCAGCAGTCCCCCCACCCCGACTGGGACCGAAGCTTTCTTT. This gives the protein CASSPPTPTGTEAFF.

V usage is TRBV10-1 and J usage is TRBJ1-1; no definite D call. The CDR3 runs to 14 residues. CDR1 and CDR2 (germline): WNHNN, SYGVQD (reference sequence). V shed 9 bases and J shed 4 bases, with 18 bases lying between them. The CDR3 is CASAPTAAGTEAFF. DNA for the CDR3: TGCGCCAGTGCACCGACTGCGGCGGGCACTGAAGCTTTCTTT.

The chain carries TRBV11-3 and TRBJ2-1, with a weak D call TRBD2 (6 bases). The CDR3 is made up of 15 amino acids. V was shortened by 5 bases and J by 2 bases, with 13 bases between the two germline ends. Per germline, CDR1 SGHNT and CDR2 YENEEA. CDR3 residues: CASSIGGETYNEQFF. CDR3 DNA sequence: TGTGCCAGCAGCATTGGCGGGGAAACCTACAATGAGCAGTTCTTC. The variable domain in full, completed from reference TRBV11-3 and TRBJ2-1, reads EAGVVQSPRYKIIEKKQPVAFWCNPISGHNTLYWYLQNLGQGPELLIRYENEEAVDDSQLPKDRFSAERLKGVDSTLKIQPAELGDSAVYLCASSIGGETYNEQFFGPGTRLTVL.

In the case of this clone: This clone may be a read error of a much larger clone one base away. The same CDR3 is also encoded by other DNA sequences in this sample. The CDR3 region has the DNA TGCAGCTCCAGGGTTGACATCACAGATACGCAGTATTTT. Protein: CSSRVDITDTQYF. The chain joins TRBV29-1 to TRBJ2-3, with D possibly being TRBD1 (5 bases). The V end was cut by 8 bases, the J end by 2 bases, with 14 bases between. Germline CDR1 and CDR2: SQVTM and ANQGSEA. The CDR3 loop spans 13 amino acids.

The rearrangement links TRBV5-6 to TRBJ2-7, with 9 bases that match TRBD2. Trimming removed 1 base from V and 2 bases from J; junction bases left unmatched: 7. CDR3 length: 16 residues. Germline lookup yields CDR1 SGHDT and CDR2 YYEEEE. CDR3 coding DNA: TGTGCCAGCAGCTTGTTCCGGGCTAGCGGGACCTACGAGCAGTACTTC. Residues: CASSLFRASGTYEQYF.

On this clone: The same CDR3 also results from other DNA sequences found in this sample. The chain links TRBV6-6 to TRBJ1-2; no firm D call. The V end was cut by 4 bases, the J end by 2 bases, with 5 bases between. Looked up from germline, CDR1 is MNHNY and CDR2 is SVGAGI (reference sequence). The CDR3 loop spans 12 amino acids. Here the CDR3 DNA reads TGTGCCAGCAGTTTGGGAAACTATGGCTACACCTTC. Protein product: CASSLGNYGYTF.

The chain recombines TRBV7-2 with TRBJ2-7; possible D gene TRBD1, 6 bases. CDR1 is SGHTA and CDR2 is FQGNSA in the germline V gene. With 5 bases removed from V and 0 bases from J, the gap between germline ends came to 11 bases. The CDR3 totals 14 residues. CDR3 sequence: CASSLHRDSYEQYF. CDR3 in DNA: TGTGCCAGCAGCCTGCACAGGGACTCCTACGAGCAGTACTTC.

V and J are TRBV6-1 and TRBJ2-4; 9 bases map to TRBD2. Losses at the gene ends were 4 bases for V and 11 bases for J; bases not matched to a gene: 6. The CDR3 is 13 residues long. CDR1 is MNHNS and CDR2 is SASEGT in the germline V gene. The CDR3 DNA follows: TGTGCCAGCAGTGTGACCCTAGCGGGACTTCAGTACTTC. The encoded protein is CASSVTLAGLQYF.

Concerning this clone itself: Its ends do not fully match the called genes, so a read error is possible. For the CDR3, the DNA is TGTGCCAGCAGCTCCTACGGACGTAGCGGGGGAAACTTC. Translated, it gives CASSSYGRSGGNF. The chain links TRBV7-9 to TRBJ2-7; 9 nucleotides align to TRBD2. This CDR3 has 13 residues. Germline lookup yields CDR1 SEHNR and CDR2 FQNEAQ (reference sequence).

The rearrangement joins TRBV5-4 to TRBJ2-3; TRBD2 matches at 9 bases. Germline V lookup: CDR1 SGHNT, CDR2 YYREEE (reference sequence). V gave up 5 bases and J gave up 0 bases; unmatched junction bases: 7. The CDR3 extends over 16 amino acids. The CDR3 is CASRPGLAISTDTQYF. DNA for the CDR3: TGTGCCAGCAGGCCAGGACTAGCGATAAGCACAGATACGCAGTATTTT.

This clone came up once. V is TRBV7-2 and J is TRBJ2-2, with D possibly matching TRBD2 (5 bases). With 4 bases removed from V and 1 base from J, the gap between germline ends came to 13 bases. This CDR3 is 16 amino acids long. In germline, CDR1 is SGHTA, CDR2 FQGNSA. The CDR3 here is CASSSPRGRNTGELFF. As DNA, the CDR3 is TGTGCCAGCAGCTCGCCTAGAGGGAGGAACACCGGGGAGCTGTTTTTT.

For the CDR3, the DNA is TGTGCCAGCAGCTTAACGGGCGGGACAGGGAGGGCAGATACGCAGTATTTT. Translated: CASSLTGGTGRADTQYF. The V call is TRBV7-3, the J call TRBJ2-3; TRBD1 matches 9 bases. CDR1 is SGHTA, CDR2 FQGTGA, per germline. The CDR3 is 17 residues long. The J segment lost 4 bases and the V segment lost 0 bases, leaving 8 bases of the junction unmatched.

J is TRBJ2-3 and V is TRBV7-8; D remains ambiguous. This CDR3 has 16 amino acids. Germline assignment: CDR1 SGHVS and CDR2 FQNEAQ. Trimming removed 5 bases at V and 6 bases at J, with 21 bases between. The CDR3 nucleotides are TGTGCCAGCAGCCCTAGAGCGTCGGCGTCGGCGGATACGCAGTATTTT. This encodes CASSPRASASADTQYF.

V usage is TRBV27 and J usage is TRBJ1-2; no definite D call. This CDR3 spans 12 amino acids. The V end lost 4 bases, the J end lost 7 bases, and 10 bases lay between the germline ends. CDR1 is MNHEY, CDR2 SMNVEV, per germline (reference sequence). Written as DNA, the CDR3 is TGTGCCAGCAGTTCGATTATCGGTGGCTACACCTTC. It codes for CASSSIIGGYTF.

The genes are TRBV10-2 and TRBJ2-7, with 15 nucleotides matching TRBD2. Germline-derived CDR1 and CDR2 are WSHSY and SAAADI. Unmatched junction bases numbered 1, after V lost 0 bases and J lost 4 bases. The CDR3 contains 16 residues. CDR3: CASSESGTSGRYEQYF. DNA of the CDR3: TGCGCCAGCAGTGAGTCAGGGACTAGCGGGAGGTACGAGCAGTACTTC.

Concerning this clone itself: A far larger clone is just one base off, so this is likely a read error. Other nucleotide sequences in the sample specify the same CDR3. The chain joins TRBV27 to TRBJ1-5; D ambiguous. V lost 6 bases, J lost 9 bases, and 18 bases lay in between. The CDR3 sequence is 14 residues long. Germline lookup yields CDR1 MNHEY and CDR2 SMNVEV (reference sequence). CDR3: CASSPGGRERPQHF. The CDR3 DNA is TGTGCCAGCAGCCCCGGCGGACGAGAAAGGCCCCAGCATTTT.

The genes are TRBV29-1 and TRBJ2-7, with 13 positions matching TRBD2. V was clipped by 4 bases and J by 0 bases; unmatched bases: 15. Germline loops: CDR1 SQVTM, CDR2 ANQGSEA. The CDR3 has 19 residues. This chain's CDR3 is CSVVVGAGLAGAVSYEQYF. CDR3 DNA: TGCAGCGTTGTGGTCGGGGCCGGACTAGCGGGAGCGGTCTCCTACGAGCAGTACTTC.

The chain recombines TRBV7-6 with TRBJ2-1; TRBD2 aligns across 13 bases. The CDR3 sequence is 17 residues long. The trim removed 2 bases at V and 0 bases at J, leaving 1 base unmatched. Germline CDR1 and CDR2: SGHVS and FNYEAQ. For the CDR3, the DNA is TGTGCCAGCAGCTTAACTAGCGGGGGGGGCTCCTACAATGAGCAGTTCTTC. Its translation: CASSLTSGGGSYNEQFF.

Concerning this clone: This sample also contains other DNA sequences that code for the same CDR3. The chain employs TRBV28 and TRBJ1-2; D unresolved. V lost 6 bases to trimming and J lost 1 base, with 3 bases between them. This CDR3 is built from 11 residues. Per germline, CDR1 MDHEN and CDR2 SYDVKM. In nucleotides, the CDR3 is TGTGCCAGCAGCCTTAACTATGGCTACACCTTC. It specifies CASSLNYGYTF.

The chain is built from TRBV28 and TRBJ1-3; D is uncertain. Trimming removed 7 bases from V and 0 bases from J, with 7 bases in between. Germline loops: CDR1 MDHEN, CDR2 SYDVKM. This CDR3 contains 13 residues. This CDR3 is CASTTASGNTIYF. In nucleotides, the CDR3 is TGTGCCAGCACTACAGCCTCTGGAAACACCATATATTTT. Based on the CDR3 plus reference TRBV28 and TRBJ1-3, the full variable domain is DVKVTQSSRYLVKRTGEKVFLECVQDMDHENMFWYRQDPGLGLRLIYFSYDVKMKEKGDIPEGYSVSREKKERFSLILESASTNQTSMYLCASTTASGNTIYFGEGSWLTVV.

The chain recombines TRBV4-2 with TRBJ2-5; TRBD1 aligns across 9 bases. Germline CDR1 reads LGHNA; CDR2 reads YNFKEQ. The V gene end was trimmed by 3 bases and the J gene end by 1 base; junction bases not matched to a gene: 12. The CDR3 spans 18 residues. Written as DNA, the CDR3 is TGTGCCAGCAGCCAGGCGGGGACAGGGACTGAGGGCCAAGAGACCCAGTACTTC. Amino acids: CASSQAGTGTEGQETQYF.

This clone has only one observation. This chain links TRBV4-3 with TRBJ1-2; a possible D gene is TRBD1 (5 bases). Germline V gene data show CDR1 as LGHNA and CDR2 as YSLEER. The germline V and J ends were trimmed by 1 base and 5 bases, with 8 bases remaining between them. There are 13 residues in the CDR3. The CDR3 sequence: CASSQVRGYGYTF. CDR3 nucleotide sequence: TGCGCCAGCAGCCAAGTTCGGGGGTATGGCTACACCTTC.

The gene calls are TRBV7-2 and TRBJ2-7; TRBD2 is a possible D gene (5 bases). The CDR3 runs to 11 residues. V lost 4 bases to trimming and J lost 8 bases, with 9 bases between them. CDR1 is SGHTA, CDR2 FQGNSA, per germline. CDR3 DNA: TGTGCCAGCAGCTCTGGCGGGCAGCAGTACTTC. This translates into CASSSGGQQYF.

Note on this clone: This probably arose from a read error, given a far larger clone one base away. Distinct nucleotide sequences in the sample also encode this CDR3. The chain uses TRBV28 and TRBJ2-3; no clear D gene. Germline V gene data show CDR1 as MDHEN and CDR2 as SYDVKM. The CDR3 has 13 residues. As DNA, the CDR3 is TGTGCCAGCAGTTTACTGGGCACAGATACGCAGTACTTT. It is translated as CASSLLGTDTQYF. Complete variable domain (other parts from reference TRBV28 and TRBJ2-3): DVKVTQSSRYLVKRTGEKVFLECVQDMDHENMFWYRQDPGLGLRLIYFSYDVKMKEKGDIPEGYSVSREKKERFSLILESASTNQTSMYLCASSLLGTDTQYFGPGTRLTVL.